This T cell receptor beta chain was recorded in a study of radiotherapy plus CTLA-4 blockade in lung cancer. Germline CDR1 SGHTA, CDR2 FQGNSA. This CDR3 is built from 16 residues. Trimming took 3 bases from V and 4 from J, leaving 16 bases between them. Study-wide findings and caveats: Early clone dynamics of blood T cells, plus interferon-beta, reportedly predicted response best. An expansion of tumor-derived TCR clones occurred in blood after radiotherapy plus ipilimumab.

Some clones are missing from TCRdb's copy, which holds only in-frame ones; the method was immunoSEQ multiplex PCR. The sample lists about 85,000 clones; 86% were seen once. This clone has a single count. Antigen unknown. J is TRBJ1-5 and V is TRBV7-2, with D possibly matching TRBD1 (5 bases). The sequencing here drew on peripheral blood, taken from a patient treated with radiotherapy plus ipilimumab. This TCR was sampled from a human donor with non-small cell lung cancer who had a partial response to radiotherapy plus ipilimumab. This CDR3 is CASSLWAGRKNQPQHF. The CDR3 DNA follows: TGTGCCAGCAGCTTGTGGGCAGGGCGCAAAAATCAGCCCCAGCATTTT.